The entry that follows covers one T cell receptor beta chain sequence. What it binds is unknown. Time point of the sample: after dendritic cell vaccination, including at tumor progression/relapse. This entry comes from a study of glioma-infiltrating T cells after dendritic cell vaccination. V lost 2 bases, J lost 4 bases, and 20 bases lay in between. From germline, CDR1 is MDHEN and CDR2 SYDVKM. The CDR3 is 17 residues long. The assay was immunoSEQ multiplex PCR, and TCRdb's table has in-frame clones only and misses some. Among 100,000 or so clones listed, 90% were seen once. General observations from the study: TCR clonality showed no direct relationship with survival.

The receptor comes from a human donor with glioblastoma. The sample was blood, taken after dendritic cell vaccination. V usage is TRBV28 and J usage is TRBJ1-1; D ambiguous. CDR3 nucleotide sequence: TGTGCCAGCAGTTTAAGCCCCCCTGGTCGCGGGAGCACTGAAGCTTTCTTT. Translated: CASSLSPPGRGSTEAFF.